One sample yielded the 8 T cell receptor beta chains listed below, sequenced in a study of T cell responses to AZD1222 COVID-19 vaccine. Only in-frame clones appear in the TCRdb table, and some are missing; sequencing was by immunoSEQ multiplex PCR. This sample has about 86,000 clones, with around 73% found just once. The sequences come from peripheral blood, collected on day 0 of AZD1222 vaccination. The receptors come from an adult in good health.

The gene calls are TRBV6-5 and TRBJ2-1; 11 nucleotides agree with TRBD2. Losses at the gene ends were 7 bases for V and 9 bases for J; bases not matched to a gene: 5. This CDR3 is built from 13 residues. Germline values: CDR1 MNHEY, CDR2 SVGAGI. The CDR3 reads CASNQLAGVEQFF. Written as DNA, the CDR3 is TGTGCCAGCAACCAACTAGCGGGAGTTGAGCAGTTCTTC.

The V gene is TRBV30, the J gene TRBJ2-3; a possible D gene is TRBD2 (5 bases). Germline values: CDR1 GTSNPN, CDR2 SVGIG (reference sequence). Trimming removed 3 bases from V and 1 base from J, with 8 bases in between. This CDR3 comprises 13 residues. DNA of the CDR3: TGTGCCTGGAGCCGGGGTGGCACAGATACGCAGTATTTT. Its translation: CAWSRGGTDTQYF. The variable domain in full, with the rest retrieved from reference TRBV30 and TRBJ2-3, is SQTIHQWPATLVQPVGSPLSLECTVEGTSNPNLYWYRQAAGRGLQLLFYSVGIGQISSEVPQNLSASRPQDRQFILSSKKLLLSDSGFYLCAWSRGGTDTQYFGPGTRLTVL.

The chain has TRBV5-1 and TRBJ2-1; TRBD2 is a possible D gene (6 bases). Trimming removed 4 bases from V and 5 bases from J, with 13 bases in between. The CDR3 sequence is 14 residues long. Germline values: CDR1 SGHRS, CDR2 YFSETQ. CDR3 protein: CASSPGTLDNEQFF. The DNA for the CDR3 is TGCGCCAGCAGCCCCGGGACTCTGGACAATGAGCAGTTCTTC.

V usage is TRBV7-9 and J usage is TRBJ2-2, with D unclear. The CDR3 length is 15 residues. V was cut by 7 bases and J by 4 bases, with 16 bases left in between. Looked up from germline, CDR1 is SEHNR and CDR2 is FQNEAQ (reference sequence). The CDR3 is CASTPQGFTTGELFF. The CDR3 nucleotides read TGTGCCAGCACCCCTCAAGGTTTTACCACCGGGGAGCTGTTTTTT. The variable domain in full, with the rest retrieved from reference TRBV7-9 and TRBJ2-2, is DTGVSQNPRHKITKRGQNVTFRCDPISEHNRLYWYRQTLGQGPEFLTYFQNEAQLEKSRLLSDRFSAERPKGSFSTLEIQRTEQGDSAMYLCASTPQGFTTGELFFGEGSRLTVL.

This chain joins TRBV12-5 and TRBJ1-1, with D maybe TRBD1 (6 bases). V dropped 2 bases and J dropped 4 bases, with 11 bases sitting between them. The CDR3 totals 14 residues. Germline CDR1 is LGHNT and CDR2 is FRNRAP. CDR3 protein: CASGLNRESTEAFF. Written as DNA, the CDR3 is TGTGCTAGTGGTTTGAACAGGGAGAGCACTGAAGCTTTCTTT.

On this clone: In the same sample, other DNA sequences code for this CDR3. The genes are TRBV5-1 and TRBJ1-1, with D perhaps TRBD1 (6 bases). CDR1 and CDR2 from the germline V gene are SGHRS and YFSETQ. The germline V and J ends were trimmed by 4 bases and 0 bases, with 10 bases remaining between them. The CDR3 spans 14 residues. DNA of the CDR3: TGCGCCAGCAGCCGGGACACGATGAACACTGAAGCTTTCTTT. Amino acid sequence: CASSRDTMNTEAFF.

In its sample, this clone was seen a few times. The rearrangement uses TRBV19 and TRBJ1-4; TRBD1 matches at 10 bases. CDR3 length: 18 residues. The V and J ends lost 4 bases and 0 bases, in that order; junction bases with no gene match: 8. The germline V gene has CDR1 LNHDA and CDR2 SQIVND (reference sequence). The CDR3 region has the DNA TGTGCCAGTAGTACGGGGACAGGGGCGCTTGCAACTAATGAAAAACTGTTTTTT. This sequence encodes CASSTGTGALATNEKLFF.

The rearrangement uses TRBV29-1 and TRBJ2-5, with 7 nucleotides matching TRBD2. The CDR3 runs 15 residues. V shed 4 bases, J shed 5 bases, and the junction held 13 bases outside the gene matches. The germline V gene encodes CDR1 SQVTM and CDR2 ANQGSEA. The CDR3 protein is CSVGGGRASWETQYF. Written as DNA, the CDR3 is TGCAGCGTTGGCGGTGGGAGGGCCTCTTGGGAGACCCAGTACTTC.